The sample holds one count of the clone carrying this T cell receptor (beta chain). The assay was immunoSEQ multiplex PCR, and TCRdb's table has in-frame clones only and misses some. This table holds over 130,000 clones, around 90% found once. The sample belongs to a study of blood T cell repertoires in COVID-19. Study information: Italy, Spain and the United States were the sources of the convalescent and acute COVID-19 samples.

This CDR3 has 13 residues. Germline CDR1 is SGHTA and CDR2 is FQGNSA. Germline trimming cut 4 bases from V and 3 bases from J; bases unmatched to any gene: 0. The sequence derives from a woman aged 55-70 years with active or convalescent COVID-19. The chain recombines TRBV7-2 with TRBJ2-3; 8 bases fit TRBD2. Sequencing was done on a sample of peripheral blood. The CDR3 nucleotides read TGTGCCAGCAGCTCGGGGGGGACAGATACGCAGTATTTT. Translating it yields CASSSGGTDTQYF.